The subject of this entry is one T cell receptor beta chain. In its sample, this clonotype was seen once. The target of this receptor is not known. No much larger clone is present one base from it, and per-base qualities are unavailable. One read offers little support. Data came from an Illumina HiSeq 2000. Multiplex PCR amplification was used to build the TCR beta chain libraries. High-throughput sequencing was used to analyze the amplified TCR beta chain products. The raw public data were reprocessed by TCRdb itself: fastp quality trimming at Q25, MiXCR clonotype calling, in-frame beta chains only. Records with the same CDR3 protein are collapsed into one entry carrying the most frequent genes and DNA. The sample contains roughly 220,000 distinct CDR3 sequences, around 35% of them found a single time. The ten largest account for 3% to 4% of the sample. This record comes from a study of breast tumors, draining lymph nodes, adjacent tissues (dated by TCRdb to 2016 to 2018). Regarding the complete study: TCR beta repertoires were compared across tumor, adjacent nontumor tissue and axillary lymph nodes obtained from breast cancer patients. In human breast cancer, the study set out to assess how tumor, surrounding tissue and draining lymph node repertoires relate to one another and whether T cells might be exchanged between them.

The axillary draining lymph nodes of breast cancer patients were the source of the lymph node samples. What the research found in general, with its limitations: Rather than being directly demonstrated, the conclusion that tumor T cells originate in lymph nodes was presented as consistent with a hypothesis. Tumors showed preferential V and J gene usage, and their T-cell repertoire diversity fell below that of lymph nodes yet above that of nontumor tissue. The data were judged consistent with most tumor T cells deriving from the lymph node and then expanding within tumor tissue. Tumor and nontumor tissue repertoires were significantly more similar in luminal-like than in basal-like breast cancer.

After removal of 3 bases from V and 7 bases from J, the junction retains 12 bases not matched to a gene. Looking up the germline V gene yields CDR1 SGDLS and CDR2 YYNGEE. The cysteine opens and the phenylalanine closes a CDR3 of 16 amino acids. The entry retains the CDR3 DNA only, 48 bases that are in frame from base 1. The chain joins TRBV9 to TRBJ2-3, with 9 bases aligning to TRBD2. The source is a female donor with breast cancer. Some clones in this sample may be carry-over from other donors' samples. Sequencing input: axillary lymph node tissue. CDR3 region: CASSAVPLSGGYTQYF. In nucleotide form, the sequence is TGTGCCAGCAGCGCCGTCCCACTTAGCGGGGGATATACGCAGTATTTT.